These 3 T cell receptor beta chains originate from one sample sequenced in a study of monozygotic twins with inflammatory bowel disease. After re-calling the 5' RACE reads, TCRdb lists one entry per CDR3 protein, DNA absent. This sample's table has a few hundred thousand distinct CDR3 sequences. Sequencing was performed on blood. Every receptor here comes from a human donor with ulcerative colitis or Crohn's disease, or a healthy co-twin of an affected twin (not recorded which).

The chain combines TRBV20-1 with TRBJ1-2. The germline CDR1 and CDR2 sequences are DFQATT and SNEGSKA (reference sequence). The CDR3 contains 14 residues. The CDR3 loop reads CSARDPTRSGGYTF.

The chain uses TRBV24-1 and TRBJ2-5. In germline, CDR1 is KGHDR, CDR2 SFDVKD. This CDR3 is built from 13 residues. CDR3 residues: CATSAGLGETQYF.

V and J are TRBV3-1 and TRBJ2-7; as DNA is missing, the TRBD1 call by TCRdb cannot be tested. The CDR3 loop spans 16 amino acids. The germline V gene has CDR1 LGHDT and CDR2 YNNKEL (reference sequence). The CDR3 sequence: CASSQELGQGSYEQYF.